This T cell receptor beta chain was identified during a study of chemoradiotherapy in HPV16-positive cancers. About the study: Functional T-cell assays on two HPV16-positive patients' cells defined candidate HPV-specific clones and common TCR motifs. Overall study findings and caveats: In HPV16-positive patients, HPV-responsive T-cell expansion tracked better recurrence-free survival. HPV-specific T cells were functionally defined from only a couple of HPV16-positive patients. Candidate HPV-specific clones and E7-related TCR motifs grew in tumor during treatment.

Data came from immunoSEQ multiplex PCR; TCRdb stores just in-frame clones and leaves some out. Of fewer than 9,500 clones in the sample, approximately 71% were seen once. CDR1 and CDR2 (germline): KGHSH, LQKENI. V lost 3 bases to trimming and J lost 4 bases; unmatched junction nucleotides: 5. CDR3 length: 14 residues. Turning to this clone: Antigen specificity is unknown.

The TCR was taken from a human donor with HPV-associated anogenital cancer. The specimen was collected from a patient who underwent chemoradiotherapy. The rearrangement uses TRBV18 and TRBJ1-2, with TRBD1 matching over 7 bases. This chain's CDR3 is CASSPGQDSYGYTF. In DNA form, the CDR3 reads TGTGCCAGCTCACCTGGACAGGATAGCTATGGCTACACCTTC. Variable domain in full (rest from reference TRBV18 and TRBJ1-2): NAGVMQNPRHLVRRRGQEARLRCSPMKGHSHVYWYRQLPEEGLKFMVYLQKENIIDESGMPKERFSAEFPKEGPSILRIQQVVRGDSAAYFCASSPGQDSYGYTFGSGTRLTVV.